The 13 T cell receptor beta chains below were found in one sample sequenced in a study of post-analysis software for immune sequencing data. Whole-study results and caveats: Controls had lower frequencies than patients of about 5 TRBV segments, which included TRBV5-6, TRBV5-1 and TRBV20-1.

Sequencing libraries made from TCR beta cDNA carried unique molecular identifiers. From the PCR reads, TCRdb called clonotypes with MiXCR, one entry per CDR3 protein. The table has roughly 870,000 distinct CDR3 sequences, roughly 50% seen once. Antigen specificity for these receptors is unknown. The specimen was blood. These receptor sequences come from a girl under 18 with multiple sclerosis.

This sequence joins TRBV5-6 and TRBJ2-4, with 8 bases lining up with TRBD1. V was clipped by 2 bases and J by 13 bases; unmatched bases: 11. The CDR3 runs 14 residues. The germline CDR1 and CDR2 sequences are SGHDT and YYEEEE. The CDR3 reads CASSLGPGGGEQYF. The DNA for the CDR3 is TGTGCCAGCAGCTTAGGCCCAGGGGGCGGTGAGCAGTACTTC.

The gene calls are TRBV7-8 and TRBJ2-7; TRBD1 might be the D (5 bases). The DNA matches TRBJ2-1 better at its end, which makes the J call doubtful. CDR3 length equals 15 residues. Germline CDR1 and CDR2: SGHVS and FQNEAQ. In DNA, the CDR3 is TGTGCCAGCAGCATGCAGGGTCTTGATTTCTCGGAGCAGTTCTTC. Its translation is CASSMQGLDFSEQFF.

The rearrangement joins TRBV7-6 to TRBJ2-1; TRBD2 matches at 10 bases. The CDR3 runs 14 residues. Per germline, CDR1 SGHVS and CDR2 FNYEAQ. Germline trimming cut 2 bases from V and 9 bases from J; bases unmatched to any gene: 4. In DNA, the CDR3 is TGTGCCAGCAGCTTATTTCTAGCGGGAGTTGAGCAGTTCTTC. Residues: CASSLFLAGVEQFF.

This clonotype was recorded a few times. The chain has TRBV29-1 and TRBJ2-1; D not certain. V dropped 5 bases and J dropped 4 bases, with 6 bases sitting between them. Germline V gene sequence: CDR1 SQVTM, CDR2 ANQGSEA. The CDR3 runs 11 residues. The CDR3 loop reads CSVYGYNEQFF. For the CDR3, the DNA is TGCAGCGTTTACGGGTACAATGAGCAGTTCTTC.

The V gene is TRBV27, the J gene TRBJ1-2; D may be TRBD1 (5 bases). The CDR3 is made up of 15 amino acids. Germline assignment: CDR1 MNHEY and CDR2 SMNVEV (reference sequence). V lost 6 bases and J lost 8, with 22 bases in between. The chain's CDR3 is CASRRDRQAFSGYTF. The CDR3 coding sequence is TGTGCCAGCAGGAGGGACCGACAAGCCTTTTCAGGCTACACCTTC.

The chain is built from TRBV7-9 and TRBJ1-4; D may be TRBD1 (5 bases). CDR1 SEHNR and CDR2 FQNEAQ come from the germline V gene (reference sequence). The CDR3 is made up of 14 amino acids. Trimming stripped 2 bases from V and 8 bases from J, with 12 bases between. The CDR3 DNA follows: TGTGCCAGCAGCTTACATGGGGGAAAAGAAAAACTGTTTTTT. This sequence encodes CASSLHGGKEKLFF.

The chain uses TRBV6-2 or TRBV6-3 and TRBJ2-7; the D gene is possibly TRBD1 (5 bases). Judging by the DNA end, TRBJ2-5 fits better; the J call may be wrong. Germline CDR1 is MNHEY and CDR2 is SVGEGT. This CDR3 has 12 amino acids. The CDR3 protein is CASTRTRETQYF. The CDR3 coding sequence is TGTGCCAGCACCCGGACAAGAGAGACCCAGTACTTC.

The gene calls are TRBV7-9 and TRBJ2-7, with D perhaps matching TRBD1 (6 bases). The CDR3 is 15 residues long. V lost 6 bases and J lost 4, with 19 bases in between. CDR1 and CDR2 (germline): SEHNR, FQNEAQ (reference sequence). The CDR3 is CASSSQADRQYEQYF. CDR3 nucleotides: TGTGCCAGCAGTTCCCAGGCGGACAGACAATACGAGCAGTACTTC.

This clonotype has more than one count but fewer than ten. The chain uses TRBV6-5 and TRBJ2-7; unclear D gene. Germline V gene lookup returns CDR1 MNHEY and CDR2 SVGAGI. The CDR3 covers 13 residues. V lost 5 bases, J lost 6 bases, and 14 bases lay in between. The CDR3 reads CASSIGPYFEQYF. The CDR3 coding sequence is TGTGCCAGCAGTATCGGTCCTTATTTCGAGCAGTACTTC.

The chain joins TRBV12-3 or TRBV12-4 to TRBJ1-5, with D possibly matching TRBD1 (5 bases). With 6 bases removed from V and 6 bases from J, the gap between germline ends came to 18 bases. The CDR3 is made up of 15 amino acids. In DNA form, the CDR3 reads TGTGCCAGCAGGGCCACAGGTGGGCTAGGTCAGCCCCAGCATTTT. Amino acid sequence: CASRATGGLGQPQHF.

This clonotype was seen ten or more times. The CDR3 nucleotides are TGTGCCAGCAGCGGACGGACTAGCACCTCGGGGGAGCAGTACTTC. This encodes CASSGRTSTSGEQYF. The chain is built from TRBV9 and TRBJ2-7, with TRBD2 matching 8 bases. CDR3 size: 15 residues. Trimming at V came to 3 bases and at J to 7 bases, leaving 12 bases not matched to a gene. Per the germline V gene, CDR1 is SGDLS and CDR2 is YYNGEE.

The CDR3 loop is CASQTQTGLNSPLHF. The CDR3 region has the DNA TGTGCCAGTCAAACCCAGACAGGCCTTAATTCACCCCTCCACTTT. The chain couples TRBV12-3 or TRBV12-4 to TRBJ1-6; a weak D match, TRBD1 (6 bases). The V and J ends lost 9 bases and 6 bases respectively, with 18 bases between them. The CDR3 runs 15 residues.

The chain is built from TRBV7-9 and TRBJ2-7; D may be TRBD1 (6 bases). Germline CDR1 and CDR2: SEHNR and FQNEAQ (reference sequence). V lost 5 bases, J lost 3 bases, and 17 bases lay in between. CDR3 length: 15 amino acids. CDR3 region: CASSTGQNKNYEQYF. CDR3 bases: TGTGCCAGCAGCACAGGACAGAACAAAAACTACGAGCAGTACTTC.